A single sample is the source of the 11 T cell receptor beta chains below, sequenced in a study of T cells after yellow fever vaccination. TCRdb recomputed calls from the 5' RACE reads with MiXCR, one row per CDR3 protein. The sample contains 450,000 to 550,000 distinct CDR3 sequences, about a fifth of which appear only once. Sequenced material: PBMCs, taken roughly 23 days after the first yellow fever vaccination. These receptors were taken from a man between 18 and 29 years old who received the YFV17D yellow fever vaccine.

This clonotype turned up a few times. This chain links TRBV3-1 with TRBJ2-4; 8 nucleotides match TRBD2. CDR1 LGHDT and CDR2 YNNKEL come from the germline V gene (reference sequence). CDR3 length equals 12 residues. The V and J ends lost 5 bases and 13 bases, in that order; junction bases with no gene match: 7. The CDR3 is CASSNSGGPQYF. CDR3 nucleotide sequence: TGTGCCAGCAGCAACTCGGGGGGGCCACAGTACTTC. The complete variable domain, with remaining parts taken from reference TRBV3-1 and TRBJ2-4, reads DTAVSQTPKYLVTQMGNDKSIKCEQNLGHDTMYWYKQDSKKFLKIMFSYNNKELIINETVPNRFSPKSPDKAHLNLHINSLELGDSAVYFCASSNSGGPQYFGAGTRLSVL.

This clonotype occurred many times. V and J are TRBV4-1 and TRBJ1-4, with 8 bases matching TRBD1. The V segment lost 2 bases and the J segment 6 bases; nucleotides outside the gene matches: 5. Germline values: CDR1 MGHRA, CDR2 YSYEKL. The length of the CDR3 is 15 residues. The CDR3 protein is CASSQTGGLYEKLFF. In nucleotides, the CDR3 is TGCGCCAGCAGCCAAACAGGGGGATTGTATGAAAAACTGTTTTTT.

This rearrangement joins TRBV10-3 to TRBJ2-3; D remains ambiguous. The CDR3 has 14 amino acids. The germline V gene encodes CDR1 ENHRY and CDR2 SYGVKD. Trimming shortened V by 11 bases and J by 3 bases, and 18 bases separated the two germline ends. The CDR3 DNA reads TGTGCCTCCACCTCTGGGGTTGTAACAGATACGCAGTATTTT. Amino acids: CASTSGVVTDTQYF.

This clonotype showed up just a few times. CDR3 region: CSAPSPDRGSTEAFF. CDR3 DNA: TGCAGTGCCCCATCACCGGACAGGGGGAGTACTGAAGCTTTCTTT. This chain links TRBV20-1 with TRBJ1-1, with 10 bases fitting TRBD1. The germline gives CDR1 DFQATT, CDR2 SNEGSKA (reference sequence). The CDR3 runs 15 residues. With V trimmed by 6 bases and J by 5 bases, 12 bases remained unmatched.

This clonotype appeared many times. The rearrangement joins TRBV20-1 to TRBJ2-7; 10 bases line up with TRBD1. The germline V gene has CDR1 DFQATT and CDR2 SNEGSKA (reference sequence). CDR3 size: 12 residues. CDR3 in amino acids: CSARDRGYEQYF. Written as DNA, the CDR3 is TGCAGCGCCCGGGACAGGGGTTACGAGCAGTACTTC.

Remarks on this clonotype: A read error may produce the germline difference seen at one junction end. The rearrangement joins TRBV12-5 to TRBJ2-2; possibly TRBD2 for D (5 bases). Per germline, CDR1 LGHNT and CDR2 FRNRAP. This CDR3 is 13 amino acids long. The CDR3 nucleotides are TGTGCTAGTGGTTTGACGAACACCGGGGAGTTGTTTTTT. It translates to CASGLTNTGELFF.

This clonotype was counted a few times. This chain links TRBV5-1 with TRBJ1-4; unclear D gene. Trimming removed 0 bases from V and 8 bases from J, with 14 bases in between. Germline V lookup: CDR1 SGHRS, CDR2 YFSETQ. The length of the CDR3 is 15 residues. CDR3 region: CASSLAPQVGEKLFF. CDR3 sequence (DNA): TGCGCCAGCAGCTTGGCCCCGCAGGTGGGCGAAAAACTGTTTTTT.

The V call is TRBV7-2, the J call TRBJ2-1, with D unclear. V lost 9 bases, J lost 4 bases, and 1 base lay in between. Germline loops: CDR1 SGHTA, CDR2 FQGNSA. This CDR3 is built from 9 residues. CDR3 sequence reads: CARYNEQFF. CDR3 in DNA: TGTGCCAGATACAATGAGCAGTTCTTC.

In nucleotides, the CDR3 is TGTGCCAGCAGCACACAGGGAATTAGCACAGATACGCAGTATTTT. Residues: CASSTQGISTDTQYF. V and J are TRBV6-4 and TRBJ2-3, with a weak D call TRBD1 (6 bases). The CDR3 is 15 amino acids. Trimming stripped 6 bases from V and 0 bases from J, with 13 bases between. Germline CDR1 MRHNA, CDR2 SNTAGT.

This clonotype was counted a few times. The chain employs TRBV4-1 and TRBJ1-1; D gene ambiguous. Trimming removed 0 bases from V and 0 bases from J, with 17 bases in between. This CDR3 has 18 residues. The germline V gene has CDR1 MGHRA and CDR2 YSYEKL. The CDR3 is CASSQDSGRTFMNTEAFF. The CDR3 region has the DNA TGCGCCAGCAGCCAAGATTCCGGCAGGACCTTTATGAACACTGAAGCTTTCTTT.

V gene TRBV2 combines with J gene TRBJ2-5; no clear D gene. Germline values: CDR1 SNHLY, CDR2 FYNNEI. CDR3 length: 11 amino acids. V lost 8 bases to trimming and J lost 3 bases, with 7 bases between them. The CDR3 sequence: CASGPEETQYF. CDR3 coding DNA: TGTGCCAGCGGTCCAGAAGAGACCCAGTACTTC.